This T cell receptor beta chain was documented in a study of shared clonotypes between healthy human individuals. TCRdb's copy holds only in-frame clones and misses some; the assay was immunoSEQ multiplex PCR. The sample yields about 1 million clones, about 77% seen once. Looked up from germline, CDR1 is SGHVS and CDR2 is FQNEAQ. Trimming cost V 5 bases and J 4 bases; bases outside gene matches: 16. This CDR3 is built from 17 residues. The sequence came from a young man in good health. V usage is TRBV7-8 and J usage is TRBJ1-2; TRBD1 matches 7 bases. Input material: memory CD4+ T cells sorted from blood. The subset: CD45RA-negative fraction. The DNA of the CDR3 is TGTGCCAGCAGCCCGGCGGGACAGCTGTTAAAGCGCTATGGCTACACCTTC. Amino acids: CASSPAGQLLKRYGYTF.